A single sample is the source of the 13 T cell receptor beta chains below, sequenced in a study of cytomegalovirus exposure and HLA in healthy donors. Primers for the PCR totalled 60 Vbeta and 13 Jbeta. Profiling relied on immunoSEQ multiplex PCR, and the TCRdb table lists in-frame clones only, not all of them. The sample shows about 95,000 clones, more than 70% of them seen only once. Source material: PBMCs. The receptors were gathered from a man aged 18 to 30 in good health and CMV-seropositive.

The genes are TRBV19 and TRBJ1-6; tentative D call: TRBD1 (5 bases). CDR3 length: 14 amino acids. CDR1 is LNHDA and CDR2 is SQIVND in the germline V gene (reference sequence). V gave up 6 bases and J gave up 9 bases, with 15 bases separating them. In DNA form, the CDR3 reads TGTGCCAGTAGCGGCGACAGTTGGGGTTCACCCCTCCACTTT. Protein: CASSGDSWGSPLHF.

The chain joins TRBV2 to TRBJ2-1; 15 positions agree with TRBD2. There are 14 residues in the CDR3. The V segment lost 6 bases and the J segment 8 bases; nucleotides outside the gene matches: 2. CDR1 SNHLY and CDR2 FYNNEI come from the germline V gene. CDR3: CASSGLAGGYEQFF. Here the CDR3 DNA reads TGTGCCAGCAGCGGACTAGCGGGGGGGTATGAGCAGTTCTTC.

This clone was detected once. V gene TRBV21-1 combines with J gene TRBJ1-3. TRBV21-1 is labeled a pseudogene. This CDR3 contains 13 residues. The CDR3 loop is CASSPIGGNTIYF. Here the CDR3 DNA reads TGTGCCAGCAGCCCTATCGGGGGAAACACCATATATTTT.

This CDR3 reads CASSRYNRDRRRTNEKLFF. The DNA of the CDR3 is TGTGCCAGCAGCCGGTATAACCGGGACAGGAGGAGGACTAATGAAAAACTGTTTTTT. This chain links TRBV14 with TRBJ1-4; 8 bases agree with TRBD1. Germline CDR1 reads SGHDN; CDR2 reads FVKESK. Trimming removed 4 bases from V and 2 bases from J; junction bases left unmatched: 15. This CDR3 has 19 amino acids.

The chain couples TRBV10-2 to TRBJ2-5; 8 nucleotides line up with TRBD2. Germline-derived CDR1 and CDR2 are WSHSY and SAAADI. The CDR3 runs to 14 residues. After removal of 4 bases from V and 2 bases from J, the junction contained 3 bases not matched to a gene. The DNA for the CDR3 is TGCGCCAGCAGTGCCGGCGGGGGGCAAGAGACCCAGTACTTC. Protein product: CASSAGGGQETQYF.

This chain connects TRBV5-1 to TRBJ2-3, with D perhaps matching TRBD2 (6 bases). Trimming removed 3 bases from V and 4 bases from J, with 15 bases in between. Germline V gene data show CDR1 as SGHRS and CDR2 as YFSETQ. The CDR3 sequence is 15 residues long. The CDR3 sequence is CASSSGGRSSDTQYF. The DNA for the CDR3 is TGCGCCAGCAGCTCAGGAGGGAGGTCCTCAGATACGCAGTATTTT.

V is TRBV5-6 and J is TRBJ1-2; D remains ambiguous. Germline V gene data show CDR1 as SGHDT and CDR2 as YYEEEE. CDR3 length equals 11 residues. V dropped 2 bases and J dropped 8 bases, with 7 bases sitting between them. CDR3 DNA sequence: TGTGCCAGCAGCTTTATAGAGGGCTACACCTTC. Protein product: CASSFIEGYTF.

This clone was seen only once. This sequence joins TRBV7-2 and TRBJ1-1; 7 nucleotides align to TRBD1. The V gene end was trimmed by 4 bases and the J gene end by 1 base; junction bases not matched to a gene: 9. Germline loops: CDR1 SGHTA, CDR2 FQGNSA. The CDR3 sequence is 16 residues long. The CDR3 is CASSSSHRGGNTEAFF. The CDR3 coding sequence is TGTGCCAGCAGCTCATCCCACAGGGGAGGGAACACTGAAGCTTTCTTT.

V gene TRBV19 combines with J gene TRBJ2-1; 7 bases match TRBD1. CDR3 length equals 13 residues. The germline V gene encodes CDR1 LNHDA and CDR2 SQIVND (reference sequence). The V and J ends lost 4 bases and 7 bases, in that order; junction bases with no gene match: 4. CDR3 loop: CASSKTGKNEQFF. CDR3 sequence (DNA): TGTGCCAGTAGTAAGACAGGGAAGAATGAGCAGTTCTTC. Supplemented by reference TRBV19 and TRBJ2-1, the full variable domain reads DGGITQSPKYLFRKEGQNVTLSCEQNLNHDAMYWYRQDPGQGLRLIYYSQIVNDFQKGDIAEGYSVSREKKESFPLTVTSAQKNPTAFYLCASSKTGKNEQFFGPGTRLTVL.

V and J are TRBV5-6 and TRBJ1-4; D is unclear. Germline values: CDR1 SGHDT, CDR2 YYEEEE. There are 13 residues in the CDR3. The V and J ends lost 2 bases and 12 bases respectively, with 14 bases between them. CDR3 region: CASSLSLRRELFF. For the CDR3, the DNA is TGTGCCAGCAGCTTATCGTTAAGGAGGGAACTGTTTTTT.

The chain links TRBV28 to TRBJ1-5; 8 bases line up with TRBD1. Germline assignment: CDR1 MDHEN and CDR2 SYDVKM. The ends lost 8 bases at V and 0 bases at J; junction bases unmatched: 18. The CDR3 spans 19 residues. The CDR3 region is CASSFLGAGGAYSNQPQHF. CDR3 nucleotides: TGTGCCAGCTCATTCCTCGGGGCAGGGGGCGCATATAGCAATCAGCCCCAGCATTTT.

Only a few counts were recorded for this clone. The V and J genes are TRBV29-1 and TRBJ1-3, with a weak D call TRBD1 (5 bases). The germline V and J ends were trimmed by 7 bases and 0 bases, with 7 bases remaining between them. The CDR3 spans 12 residues. Germline CDR1 SQVTM, CDR2 ANQGSEA. The CDR3 reads CSGGGSGNTIYF. The CDR3 DNA is TGCAGCGGGGGGGGCTCTGGAAACACCATATATTTT.

This chain joins TRBV19 and TRBJ2-7, with a tentative D call TRBD2 (6 bases). V dropped 6 bases and J dropped 2 bases, with 11 bases sitting between them. Looked up from germline, CDR1 is LNHDA and CDR2 is SQIVND (reference sequence). The CDR3 spans 13 residues. In nucleotides, the CDR3 is TGTGCCAGTAGCCCGGAGGGGACCTACGAGCAGTACTTC. The encoded protein is CASSPEGTYEQYF.